This T cell receptor beta chain came from a study of CD8 T cells in ankylosing spondylitis. Notes on the study in general: Earlier literature documents some of the motif variants in reactive arthritis synovial fluid and blood. Reportedly, matched ankylosing spondylitis synovial fluid was significantly enriched for disease-linked clones. Disease-linked clones, CD8+, were relatively rare in peripheral blood.

For this clonotype: What it recognizes is unknown. One end of the junction varies from germline; a read error may be responsible.

TCRdb re-analysed the 5' RACE reads in MiXCR, keeping a single row per CDR3 protein. The sample consists of roughly 64,000 distinct CDR3 sequences, 6.2% of them appearing once. Germline assignment: CDR1 DFQATT and CDR2 SNEGSKA (reference sequence). CDR3 length equals 17 residues. The sequenced sample was synovial fluid, either unsorted or a sorted T cell fraction (not recorded which). This chain uses TRBV20-1 with TRBJ2-1, with D possibly matching TRBD2 (6 bases). This clonotype was sampled from a male donor with ankylosing spondylitis. For the CDR3, the DNA is TGCTGTGCTAGGCCCCCCCGTCGCGGGACCTTCTACAATGAGCAGTTCTTC. Translated, it gives CCARPPRRGTFYNEQFF.